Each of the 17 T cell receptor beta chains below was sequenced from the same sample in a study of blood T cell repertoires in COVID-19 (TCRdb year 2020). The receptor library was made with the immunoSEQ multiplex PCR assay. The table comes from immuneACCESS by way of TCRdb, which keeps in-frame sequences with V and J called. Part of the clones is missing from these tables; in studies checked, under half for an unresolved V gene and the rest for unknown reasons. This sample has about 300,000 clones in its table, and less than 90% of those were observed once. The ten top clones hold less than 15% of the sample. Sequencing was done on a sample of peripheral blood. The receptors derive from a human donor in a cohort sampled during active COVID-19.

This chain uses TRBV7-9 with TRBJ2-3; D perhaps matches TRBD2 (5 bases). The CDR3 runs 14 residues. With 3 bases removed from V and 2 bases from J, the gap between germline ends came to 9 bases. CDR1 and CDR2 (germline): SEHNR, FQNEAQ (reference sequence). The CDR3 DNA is TGTGCCAGCAGCTTGGTCGGGAACACAGATACGCAGTATTTT. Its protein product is CASSLVGNTDTQYF.

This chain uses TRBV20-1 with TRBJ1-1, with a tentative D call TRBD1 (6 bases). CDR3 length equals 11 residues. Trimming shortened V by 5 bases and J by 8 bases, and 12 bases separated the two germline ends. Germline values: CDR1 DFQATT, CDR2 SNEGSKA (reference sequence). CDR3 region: CSASYREEAFF. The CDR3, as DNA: TGCAGTGCTTCTTACAGGGAGGAAGCTTTCTTT.

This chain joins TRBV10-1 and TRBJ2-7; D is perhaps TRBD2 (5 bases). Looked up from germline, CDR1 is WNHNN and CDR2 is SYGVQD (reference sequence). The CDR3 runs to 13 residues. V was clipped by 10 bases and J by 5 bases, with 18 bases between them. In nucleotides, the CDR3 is TGCGCCATCAAGCGTCGGGGTTCCCACGAGCAGTACTTC. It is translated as CAIKRRGSHEQYF.

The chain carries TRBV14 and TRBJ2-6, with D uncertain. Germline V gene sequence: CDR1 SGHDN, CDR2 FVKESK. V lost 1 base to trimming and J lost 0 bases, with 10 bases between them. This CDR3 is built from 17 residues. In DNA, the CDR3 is TGTGCCAGCAGCCAAGGGGTGTTAGCCTCTGGGGCCAACGTCCTGACTTTC. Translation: CASSQGVLASGANVLTF.

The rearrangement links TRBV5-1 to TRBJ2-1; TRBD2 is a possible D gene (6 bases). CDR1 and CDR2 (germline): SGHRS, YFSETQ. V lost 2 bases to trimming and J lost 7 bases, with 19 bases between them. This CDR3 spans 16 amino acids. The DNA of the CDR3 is TGCGCCAGCAGCTTTTCCGCGGGGCTTAAGGGTAATGAGCAGTTCTTC. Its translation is CASSFSAGLKGNEQFF.

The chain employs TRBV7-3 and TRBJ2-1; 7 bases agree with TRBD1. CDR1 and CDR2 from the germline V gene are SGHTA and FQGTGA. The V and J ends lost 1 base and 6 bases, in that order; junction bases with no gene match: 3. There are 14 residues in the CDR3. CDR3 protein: CASSLSRTGNEQFF. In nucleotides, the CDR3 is TGTGCCAGCAGCTTAAGTAGGACAGGCAATGAGCAGTTCTTC.

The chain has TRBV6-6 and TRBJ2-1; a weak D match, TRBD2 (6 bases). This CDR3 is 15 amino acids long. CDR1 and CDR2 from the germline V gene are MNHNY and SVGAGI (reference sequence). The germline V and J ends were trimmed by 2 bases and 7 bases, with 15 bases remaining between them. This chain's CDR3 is CASSYRGGALNEQFF. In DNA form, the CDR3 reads TGTGCCAGCAGTTACCGAGGAGGGGCCCTAAATGAGCAGTTCTTC.

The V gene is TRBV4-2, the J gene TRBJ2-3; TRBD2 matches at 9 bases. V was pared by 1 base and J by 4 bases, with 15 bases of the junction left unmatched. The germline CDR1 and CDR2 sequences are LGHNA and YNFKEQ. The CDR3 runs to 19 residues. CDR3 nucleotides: TGTGCCAGCAGCCAAGCCCCTCGGGGACTAGCAAGGGGGTCAGATACGCAGTATTTT. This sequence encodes CASSQAPRGLARGSDTQYF.

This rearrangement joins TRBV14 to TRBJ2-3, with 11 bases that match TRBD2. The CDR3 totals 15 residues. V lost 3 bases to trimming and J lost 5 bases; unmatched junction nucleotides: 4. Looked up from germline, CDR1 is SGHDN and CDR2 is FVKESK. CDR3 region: CASSHRLAGRDTQYF. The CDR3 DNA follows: TGTGCCAGCAGCCACAGACTAGCGGGGAGAGATACGCAGTATTTT.

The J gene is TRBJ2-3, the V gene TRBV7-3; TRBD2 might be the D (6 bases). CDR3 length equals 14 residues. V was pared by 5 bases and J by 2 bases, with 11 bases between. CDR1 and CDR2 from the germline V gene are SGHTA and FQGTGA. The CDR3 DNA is TGTGCCAGCAGCCAGGGACTTACCACAGATACGCAGTATTTT. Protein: CASSQGLTTDTQYF.

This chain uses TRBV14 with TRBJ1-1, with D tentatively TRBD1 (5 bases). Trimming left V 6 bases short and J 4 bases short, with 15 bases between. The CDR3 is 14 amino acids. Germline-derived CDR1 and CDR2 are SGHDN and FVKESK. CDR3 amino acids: CASRRTTEFTEAFF. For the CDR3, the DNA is TGTGCCAGCAGACGTACGACAGAGTTCACTGAAGCTTTCTTT.

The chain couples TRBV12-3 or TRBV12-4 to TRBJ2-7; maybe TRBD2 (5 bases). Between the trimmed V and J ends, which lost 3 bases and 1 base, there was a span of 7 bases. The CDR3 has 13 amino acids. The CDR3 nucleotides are TGTGCCAGCAGTTTCGGGGAGTCCTACGAGCAGTACTTC. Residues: CASSFGESYEQYF.

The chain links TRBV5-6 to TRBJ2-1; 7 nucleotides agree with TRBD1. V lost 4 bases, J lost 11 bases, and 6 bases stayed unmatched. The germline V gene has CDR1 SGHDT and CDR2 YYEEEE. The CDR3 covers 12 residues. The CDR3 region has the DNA TGTGCCAGCAGCGCCTCGACAGGGAAGCAGTTCTTC. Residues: CASSASTGKQFF.

CDR3 protein: CASSLAAGENEQYF. The CDR3 DNA sequence: TGTGCCAGCAGCTTAGCGGCAGGGGAGAACGAGCAGTACTTC. V gene TRBV7-9 combines with J gene TRBJ2-7; a possible D gene is TRBD1 (6 bases). Germline values: CDR1 SEHNR, CDR2 FQNEAQ (reference sequence). The CDR3 spans 14 residues. V lost 0 bases to trimming and J lost 5 bases, with 11 bases between them.

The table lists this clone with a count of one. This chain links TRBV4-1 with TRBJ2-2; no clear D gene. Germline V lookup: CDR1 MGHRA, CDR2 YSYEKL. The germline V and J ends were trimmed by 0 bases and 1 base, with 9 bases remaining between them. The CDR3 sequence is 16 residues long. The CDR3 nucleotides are TGCGCCAGCAGCCAAGAGGGCCAGGTGAACACCGGGGAGCTGTTTTTT. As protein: CASSQEGQVNTGELFF.

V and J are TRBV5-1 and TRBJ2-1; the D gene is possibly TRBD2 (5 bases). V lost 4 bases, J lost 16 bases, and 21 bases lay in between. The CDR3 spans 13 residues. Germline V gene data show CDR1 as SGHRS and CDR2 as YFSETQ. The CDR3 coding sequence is TGCGCCAGCAGCAACCAAGGAGGCAGCCTGAGATTCTTC. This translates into CASSNQGGSLRFF.

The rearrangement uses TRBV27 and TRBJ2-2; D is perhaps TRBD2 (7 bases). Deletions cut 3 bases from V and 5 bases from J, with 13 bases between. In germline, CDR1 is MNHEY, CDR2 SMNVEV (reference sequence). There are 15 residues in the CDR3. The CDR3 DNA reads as TGTGCCAGCAGTTTGGCGGCGGGGGCTACCGGGGAGCTGTTTTTT. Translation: CASSLAAGATGELFF.